Following are 24 T cell receptor beta chains from one sample sequenced in a study of blood T cell repertoires in COVID-19. The protocol was immunoSEQ multiplex PCR, while the TCRdb copy is restricted to in-frame clones and leaves out a portion. This sample yields about 49,000 clones, of which around 85% are seen a single time; 12% to 15% belongs to the top ten. The specimen was peripheral blood. The receptors derive from a human donor in a cohort sampled during active COVID-19.

J is TRBJ1-2 and V is TRBV7-8, with a possible D match to TRBD1 (6 bases). The V gene lost 4 bases and the J gene lost 2 bases, with 17 bases spanning the gap. Germline V CDR1 and CDR2: SGHVS, FQNEAQ. The CDR3 has 16 amino acids. CDR3 residues: CASSSGQILFNYGYTF. CDR3 sequence (DNA): TGTGCCAGCAGCTCTGGACAGATCCTCTTCAACTATGGCTACACCTTC.

The gene calls are TRBV28 and TRBJ1-6; 7 bases match TRBD1. J was trimmed by 9 bases and V by 6 bases; bases with no gene match: 11. Per germline, CDR1 MDHEN and CDR2 SYDVKM. The CDR3 has 15 residues. The CDR3 reads CASSPDDRVGSPLHF. For the CDR3, the DNA is TGTGCCAGCAGCCCCGATGACAGGGTTGGTTCACCCCTCCACTTT.

V and J are TRBV7-9 and TRBJ2-3; no definite D call. Germline CDR1 reads SEHNR; CDR2 reads FQNEAQ (reference sequence). The CDR3 totals 13 residues. The V and J ends lost 2 bases and 8 bases respectively, with 11 bases between them. The CDR3 here is CASSLRIAATQYF. The CDR3 bases are TGTGCCAGCAGCTTACGTATAGCCGCTACGCAGTATTTT.

This chain joins TRBV6-5 and TRBJ1-6; D is undetermined. The CDR3 has 15 residues. V was cut by 0 bases and J by 10 bases, with 13 bases left in between. CDR1 MNHEY and CDR2 SVGAGI come from the germline V gene. CDR3 loop: CASSYSGRQRSPLHF. DNA of the CDR3: TGTGCCAGCAGTTACTCCGGACGCCAGCGGTCACCCCTCCACTTT.

This rearrangement joins TRBV5-1 to TRBJ2-7, with no clear D. Germline CDR1 is SGHRS and CDR2 is YFSETQ. The CDR3 sequence is 13 residues long. Trimming removed 0 bases at V and 6 bases at J, with 10 bases between. The CDR3 DNA is TGCGCCAGCAGCTTGGAGGCGGAAGCCGAGCAGTACTTC. This sequence encodes CASSLEAEAEQYF.

This CDR3 reads CASSPQGAYNEQFF. CDR3 DNA: TGTGCCAGCAGCCCCCAAGGAGCCTACAATGAGCAGTTCTTC. The chain recombines TRBV11-3 with TRBJ2-1; D remains ambiguous. This CDR3 comprises 14 residues. CDR1 is SGHNT, CDR2 YENEEA, per germline. Trimming removed 5 bases at V and 2 bases at J, with 10 bases between.

The CDR3 spells CASSPSPTATTEAFF. The DNA for the CDR3 is TGTGCCAGCAGCCCGAGCCCGACAGCGACCACTGAAGCTTTCTTT. The genes are TRBV9 and TRBJ1-1, with a tentative D call TRBD1 (5 bases). The germline V and J ends were trimmed by 4 bases and 4 bases, with 17 bases remaining between them. The germline gives CDR1 SGDLS, CDR2 YYNGEE. The CDR3 is 15 residues long.

In its sample, this clone was seen a few times. The chain couples TRBV3-1 (or the pseudogene TRBV3-2) to TRBJ1-3, with D unclear. The V end was cut by 5 bases, the J end by 2 bases, with 10 bases between. The germline V gene encodes CDR1 LGHDT and CDR2 YNNKEL (reference sequence). The CDR3 sequence is 14 residues long. The CDR3 bases are TGTGCCAGCAGCATCCAGTTGACTGGAAACACCATATATTTT. This translates into CASSIQLTGNTIYF.

The rearrangement uses TRBV7-9 and TRBJ2-7; 7 nucleotides match TRBD2. The V gene end was trimmed by 8 bases and the J gene end by 4 bases; junction bases not matched to a gene: 8. CDR3 size: 13 residues. Germline V lookup: CDR1 SEHNR, CDR2 FQNEAQ (reference sequence). The CDR3 protein is CASSPGLKYEQYF. The CDR3 DNA reads TGTGCCAGCTCCCCGGGACTAAAGTACGAGCAGTACTTC.

The chain has TRBV27 and TRBJ2-7; 7 nucleotides match TRBD2. V lost 0 bases, J lost 1 base, and 6 bases stayed unmatched. Germline V gene lookup returns CDR1 MNHEY and CDR2 SMNVEV (reference sequence). CDR3 size: 16 residues. The CDR3 sequence: CASSLSGLAVSYEQYF. CDR3 bases: TGTGCCAGCAGTTTATCGGGGCTAGCGGTTTCCTACGAGCAGTACTTC.

The rearrangement links TRBV5-4 to TRBJ1-1; D is perhaps TRBD1 (5 bases). The ends were cut back, 0 bases at V and 5 bases at J, with 17 bases in the middle. The CDR3 is 16 residues long. CDR1 and CDR2 (germline): SGHNT, YYREEE (reference sequence). The CDR3 here is CASSLERGGRGTEAFF. The CDR3 DNA is TGTGCCAGCAGCTTGGAGAGGGGAGGGCGGGGTACTGAAGCTTTCTTT. Supplemented by reference TRBV5-4 and TRBJ1-1, the full variable domain reads ETGVTQSPTHLIKTRGQQVTLRCSSQSGHNTVSWYQQALGQGPQFIFQYYREEENGRGNFPPRFSGLQFPNYSSELNVNALELDDSALYLCASSLERGGRGTEAFFGQGTRLTVV.

This clone was seen once. The V call is TRBV6-6, the J call TRBJ2-1; 14 bases map to TRBD2. Germline trimming cut 5 bases from V and 0 bases from J; bases unmatched to any gene: 3. Germline V gene lookup returns CDR1 MNHNY and CDR2 SVGAGI (reference sequence). CDR3 size: 17 residues. The CDR3 loop is CASSPGTSGSSYNEQFF. The CDR3, as DNA: TGTGCCAGCAGTCCTGGGACTAGCGGGAGCTCCTACAATGAGCAGTTCTTC.

The V call is TRBV2, the J call TRBJ2-3; the D gene is possibly TRBD2 (5 bases). The ends were cut back, 8 bases at V and 1 base at J, with 10 bases in the middle. The CDR3 sequence is 13 residues long. CDR1 and CDR2 (germline): SNHLY, FYNNEI. DNA of the CDR3: TGTGCCAGCTACCGGGGAGGCACAGATACGCAGTATTTT. Protein: CASYRGGTDTQYF.

This rearrangement joins TRBV28 to TRBJ2-6; 7 nucleotides agree with TRBD2. This CDR3 has 17 amino acids. The V and J ends lost 2 bases and 4 bases, in that order; junction bases with no gene match: 8. CDR1 MDHEN and CDR2 SYDVKM come from the germline V gene. The CDR3 coding sequence is TGTGCCAGCAGTTTAGGTAGCGGGTCAAACGGGGCCAACGTCCTGACTTTC. It specifies CASSLGSGSNGANVLTF.

This sequence joins TRBV29-1 and TRBJ2-6; TRBD1 agrees at 8 bases. After removal of 3 bases from V and 4 bases from J, the junction contained 5 bases not matched to a gene. The V gene's germline CDR1 is SQVTM and CDR2 ANQGSEA. The CDR3 is made up of 15 amino acids. CDR3 nucleotides: TGCAGCGTTGATACAGGGGGAAAAGGGGCCAACGTCCTGACTTTC. Its protein is CSVDTGGKGANVLTF. Full variable domain (missing parts from reference TRBV29-1 and TRBJ2-6): SAVISQKPSRDICQRGTSLTIQCQVDSQVTMMFWYRQQPGQSLTLIATANQGSEATYESGFVIDKFPISRPNLTFSTLTVSNMSPEDSSIYLCSVDTGGKGANVLTFGAGSRLTVL.

A few counts support this clone. V and J are TRBV7-2 and TRBJ1-5; D unresolved. The V gene's germline CDR1 is SGHTA and CDR2 FQGNSA. With 1 base removed from V and 3 bases from J, the gap between germline ends came to 13 bases. The CDR3 contains 16 residues. CDR3 DNA: TGTGCCAGCAGCTTAGGATCCGGGAATCTCAATCAGCCCCAGCATTTT. Its protein product is CASSLGSGNLNQPQHF.

The gene calls are TRBV19 and TRBJ1-1; 9 positions match TRBD1. There are 17 residues in the CDR3. J gave up 4 bases and V 5 bases, and 14 bases lay outside the gene matches. CDR1 and CDR2 from the germline V gene are LNHDA and SQIVND (reference sequence). CDR3 nucleotide sequence: TGTGCCAGTAGTGAAGTTCGGGGGACAGGGATATTCACTGAAGCTTTCTTT. This translates into CASSEVRGTGIFTEAFF.

V usage is TRBV18 and J usage is TRBJ1-1, with no clear D. CDR1 is KGHSH and CDR2 is LQKENI in the germline V gene. Trimming took 1 base from V and 1 from J, leaving 10 bases between them. The CDR3 length is 15 residues. The CDR3 sequence is CASSPRPRQNTEAFF. The CDR3 nucleotides are TGTGCCAGCTCACCACGTCCTCGACAGAACACTGAAGCTTTCTTT.

The rearrangement joins TRBV29-1 to TRBJ1-1, with D maybe TRBD1 (5 bases). From germline, CDR1 is SQVTM and CDR2 ANQGSEA. Trimming took off 6 bases at V and 5 bases at J, with 13 bases between the two ends. The CDR3 consists of 12 residues. The CDR3 bases are TGCAGCGTAGGCAGGGTGGAAACTGAAGCTTTCTTT. Translating gives CSVGRVETEAFF.

CDR3 nucleotide sequence: TGTGCCAGCAGCCTCAGTTGGGAGGGGACCGGCTACATTCAGTACTTC. This gives the protein CASSLSWEGTGYIQYF. The chain links TRBV13 to TRBJ2-4; 7 bases map to TRBD2. This CDR3 contains 16 residues. In germline, CDR1 is PRHDT, CDR2 FYEKMQ (reference sequence). V lost 5 bases, J lost 8 bases, and 15 bases stayed unmatched.

The rearrangement joins TRBV15 to TRBJ1-6; D remains ambiguous. The V gene's germline CDR1 is LNHNV and CDR2 YYDKDF (reference sequence). V was pared by 0 bases and J by 3 bases, with 3 bases between. The length of the CDR3 is 14 residues. CDR3 amino acids: CATSRDLYNSPLHF. The CDR3 region has the DNA TGTGCCACCAGCAGAGACCTCTATAATTCACCCCTCCACTTT. The whole variable domain, remainder taken from reference TRBV15 and TRBJ1-6, is DAMVIQNPRYQVTQFGKPVTLSCSQTLNHNVMYWYQQKSSQAPKLLFHYYDKDFNNEADTPDNFQSRRPNTSFCFLDIRSPGLGDTAMYLCATSRDLYNSPLHFGNGTRLTVT.

This clone was observed a single time. The chain has TRBV24-1 and TRBJ1-6; D possibly corresponds to TRBD1 (6 bases). The CDR3 covers 15 residues. Trimming took 7 bases from V and 6 from J, leaving 15 bases between them. Germline V gives CDR1 KGHDR, CDR2 SFDVKD. CDR3 in DNA: TGTGCCACCAGCGAAACAGGGAGGGGTAATTCACCCCTCCACTTT. Its protein is CATSETGRGNSPLHF.

The chain carries TRBV7-2 and TRBJ2-5; maybe TRBD1 (7 bases). The germline V and J ends were trimmed by 6 bases and 8 bases, with 13 bases remaining between them. This CDR3 spans 12 amino acids. Germline V gives CDR1 SGHTA, CDR2 FQGNSA. The DNA of the CDR3 is TGTGCCAGCAGGGCAGGAGGGGGCACCCAGTACTTC. Translating gives CASRAGGGTQYF.

The chain links TRBV4-2 to TRBJ1-4; D gene unclear. Germline V gives CDR1 LGHNA, CDR2 YNFKEQ. The CDR3 runs to 14 residues. V shed 0 bases and J shed 5 bases, with 7 bases lying between them. The CDR3 nucleotides are TGTGCCAGCAGCCAAGAGAGGCGGAATGAAAAACTGTTTTTT. Its protein is CASSQERRNEKLFF.